Following are 21 T cell receptor beta chains from one sample sequenced in a study of spatial heterogeneity in lung cancer (dated by TCRdb to about 2019). What this sample's time point label stands for: sample taken at primary tumor resection. The library was obtained by 5' RACE. Sequenced on a NextSeq 500. TCRdb trimmed the raw reads at Q25, called clones with MiXCR and kept productive beta chains. Every CDR3 protein is listed once, alongside the most common genes and DNA of its rows. The sample records more than 80,000 distinct CDR3 sequences, less than 15% of which are singletons. The ten biggest clones cover about 38% of the sample. The source was PBMCs, collected at surgery. These receptors were collected from a male donor with early-stage non-small cell lung cancer.

This clonotype was seen more than once but under ten times. This chain connects TRBV6-5 to TRBJ2-3, with D hard to call. This CDR3 contains 16 residues. CDR1 and CDR2 (germline): MNHEY, SVGAGI. The V end was cut by 6 bases, the J end by 6 bases, with 22 bases between. CDR3 in amino acids: CASSPQFGRATDTQYF. CDR3 nucleotide sequence: TGTGCCAGCAGCCCCCAATTTGGGCGAGCGACCGATACGCAGTATTTT.

The rearrangement uses TRBV7-2 and TRBJ2-7; D call uncertain. Germline values: CDR1 SGHTA, CDR2 FQGNSA. The CDR3 spans 11 residues. The V end lost 2 bases, the J end lost 7 bases, and 6 bases lay between the germline ends. CDR3 nucleotide sequence: TGTGCCAGCAGCTTATATACGGAGCAGTACTTC. Translating it yields CASSLYTEQYF.

This chain links TRBV7-2 with TRBJ2-1; 14 bases are a match to TRBD2. The V gene's germline CDR1 is SGHTA and CDR2 FQGNSA. V was pared by 5 bases and J by 7 bases, with 4 bases of the junction left unmatched. The CDR3 loop spans 15 amino acids. This chain's CDR3 is CASSLTSGGANEQFF. DNA of the CDR3: TGTGCCAGCAGCCTGACTAGCGGGGGGGCAAATGAGCAGTTCTTC.

A few counts support this clonotype. The chain combines TRBV12-3 or TRBV12-4 with TRBJ1-2; tentatively, D is TRBD1 (5 bases). The CDR3 has 12 amino acids. Trimming removed 6 bases from V and 8 bases from J, with 13 bases in between. CDR3 sequence reads: CASRGVGNGYTF. The CDR3 nucleotides are TGTGCCAGCAGAGGGGTGGGGAACGGCTACACCTTC.

For the CDR3, the DNA is TGTGCCAGCAGCGCGGGAGAAGTCACCGGGGAGCTGTTTTTT. It is translated as CASSAGEVTGELFF. The rearrangement links TRBV5-4 to TRBJ2-2; TRBD2 matches at 7 bases. V lost 4 bases to trimming and J lost 4 bases; unmatched junction nucleotides: 4. Per germline, CDR1 SGHNT and CDR2 YYREEE (reference sequence). The CDR3 runs 14 residues.

This clonotype was observed a few times. This chain joins TRBV10-1 and TRBJ2-5; D uncertain. The germline V gene encodes CDR1 WNHNN and CDR2 SYGVQD (reference sequence). The length of the CDR3 is 13 residues. Trimming removed 3 bases at V and 3 bases at J, with 8 bases between. For the CDR3, the DNA is TGCGCCAGCAGTGACCCAGTCGAAGAGACCCAGTACTTC. This codes for CASSDPVEETQYF.

A remark on this clonotype: This CDR3 is missing its conserved last phenylalanine or tryptophan, likely due to a read error. It is unclear where the CDR3 begins or ends on the DNA, so no DNA is shown, and the CDR3 is as TCRdb lists it. CDR3 in amino acids: CASSSGQGLAYVL. V and J are TRBV27 and TRBJ2-7; the table's D call, TRBD2, was not checked against the DNA. The CDR3 has 13 amino acids, counting both end residues. Germline loops: CDR1 MNHEY, CDR2 SMNVEV (reference sequence).

This clonotype was recorded a few times. The V and J genes are TRBV15 and TRBJ2-5, with no clear D. Germline CDR1 reads LNHNV; CDR2 reads YYDKDF (reference sequence). V lost 3 bases to trimming and J lost 5 bases, with 7 bases between them. The CDR3 is 12 residues long. CDR3 region: CATSRGPETQYF. DNA of the CDR3: TGTGCCACCAGCAGGGGTCCGGAGACCCAGTACTTC.

Regarding this clonotype: One end of the junction is discordant with germline, which a read error may explain. This sequence joins TRBV5-1 and TRBJ2-1; D uncertain. The germline V gene encodes CDR1 SGHRS and CDR2 YFSETQ. The CDR3 covers 13 residues. CDR3 amino acids: CASSSTRYNVQFF. CDR3 nucleotide sequence: TGCGCCAGCAGCTCAACAAGATACAATGTGCAGTTCTTC.

This clonotype was detected only a few times. This chain connects TRBV28 to TRBJ2-5; possibly TRBD1 for D (6 bases). V was clipped by 5 bases and J by 4 bases, with 17 bases between them. The germline CDR1 and CDR2 sequences are MDHEN and SYDVKM. The CDR3 length is 15 residues. This CDR3 is CASSEQGAPVETQYF. For the CDR3, the DNA is TGTGCCAGCAGTGAACAGGGTGCCCCAGTAGAGACCCAGTACTTC.

This clonotype was seen a handful of times. The chain has TRBV23-1 and TRBJ2-1, with TRBD2 matching over 9 bases. TRBV23-1 is treated as an ORF (open reading frame) with a function not yet certain. The CDR3 is made up of 15 amino acids. With V trimmed by 9 bases and J by 7 bases, 13 bases remained unmatched. The CDR3 DNA sequence: TGCGCCAGGCCGTCGTGGCTAGCGGGGCGGAATGAGCAGTTCTTC. It specifies CARPSWLAGRNEQFF.

The genes are TRBV30 and TRBJ1-2, with unresolved D. Germline CDR1 and CDR2: GTSNPN and SVGIG (reference sequence). The V and J ends lost 0 bases and 4 bases respectively, with 6 bases between them. CDR3 length: 12 residues. The chain's CDR3 is CAWSVGPYGYTF. In nucleotides, the CDR3 is TGTGCCTGGAGTGTAGGGCCCTATGGCTACACCTTC.

The rearrangement uses TRBV4-3 and TRBJ2-2; weak D call: TRBD2 (6 bases). Germline V gene sequence: CDR1 LGHNA, CDR2 YSLEER. The CDR3 extends over 14 amino acids. Trimming took 4 bases from V and 8 from J, leaving 14 bases between them. For the CDR3, the DNA is TGCGCCAGCAGCCCAGTCGGGGAGGAGGGGGAGCTGTTTTTT. Its protein is CASSPVGEEGELFF.

This clonotype was seen a handful of times. The chain employs TRBV6-5 and TRBJ2-1, with TRBD2 matching over 9 bases. The V gene end was trimmed by 0 bases and the J gene end by 7 bases; junction bases not matched to a gene: 7. This CDR3 is built from 16 residues. The germline V gene encodes CDR1 MNHEY and CDR2 SVGAGI. The CDR3 sequence is CASSYSASGERNEQFF. DNA for the CDR3: TGTGCCAGCAGTTACTCAGCTAGCGGGGAGAGGAATGAGCAGTTCTTC.

This clonotype was observed a handful of times. The chain couples TRBV28 to TRBJ2-1; no reliable D call. V was clipped by 1 base and J by 3 bases, with 7 bases between them. Germline CDR1 is MDHEN and CDR2 is SYDVKM. This CDR3 is built from 14 residues. CDR3 loop: CASSLSLYYNEQFF. The CDR3 coding sequence is TGTGCCAGCAGTTTATCACTGTACTACAATGAGCAGTTCTTC.

The chain links TRBV29-1 to TRBJ2-3; TRBD2 matches 7 bases. The V gene's germline CDR1 is SQVTM and CDR2 ANQGSEA. The CDR3 has 15 residues. The V gene end was trimmed by 6 bases and the J gene end by 1 base; junction bases not matched to a gene: 10. Written as DNA, the CDR3 is TGCAGCGTAGAGGGTCCTAGCGGACGCACAGATACGCAGTATTTT. As protein: CSVEGPSGRTDTQYF.

The chain couples TRBV12-3 or TRBV12-4 to TRBJ1-2, with D perhaps matching TRBD1 (5 bases). The CDR3 has 13 amino acids. Deletions cut 1 base from V and 4 bases from J, with 7 bases between. This CDR3 is CASSLGGSYGYTF. The DNA of the CDR3 is TGTGCCAGCAGTTTAGGGGGCAGCTATGGCTACACCTTC.

This clonotype was counted a single time. The chain recombines TRBV28 with TRBJ2-1; TRBD2 matches 8 bases. V lost 3 bases to trimming and J lost 6 bases; unmatched junction nucleotides: 16. The CDR3 is 18 amino acids. CDR1 is MDHEN and CDR2 is SYDVKM in the germline V gene. The CDR3 spells CASSLRYSGTRLANEQFF. The CDR3 nucleotides read TGTGCCAGCAGTTTGAGATATAGCGGGACTAGGCTGGCCAATGAGCAGTTCTTC. The full variable domain, rest sourced from reference TRBV28 and TRBJ2-1, is DVKVTQSSRYLVKRTGEKVFLECVQDMDHENMFWYRQDPGLGLRLIYFSYDVKMKEKGDIPEGYSVSREKKERFSLILESASTNQTSMYLCASSLRYSGTRLANEQFFGPGTRLTVL.

This clonotype was seen repeatedly, ten times or more. The chain links TRBV7-9 to TRBJ2-7, with 11 bases aligning to TRBD1. Germline-derived CDR1 and CDR2 are SEHNR and FQNEAQ (reference sequence). The length of the CDR3 is 15 residues. Trimming removed 6 bases from V and 3 bases from J; junction bases left unmatched: 7. Here the CDR3 reads CASRPTGTGGYEQYF. The CDR3 DNA sequence: TGTGCCAGCAGGCCAACCGGGACAGGGGGCTACGAGCAGTACTTC. Based on the CDR3 plus reference TRBV7-9 and TRBJ2-7, the full variable domain is DTGVSQNPRHKITKRGQNVTFRCDPISEHNRLYWYRQTLGQGPEFLTYFQNEAQLEKSRLLSDRFSAERPKGSFSTLEIQRTEQGDSAMYLCASRPTGTGGYEQYFGPGTRLTVT.

The V gene is TRBV27, the J gene TRBJ1-5; 7 bases are a match to TRBD1. The CDR3 runs 14 residues. In germline, CDR1 is MNHEY, CDR2 SMNVEV (reference sequence). V shed 5 bases and J 4 bases; nucleotides not matched to a gene: 5. The CDR3 bases are TGTGCCAGCAGTCGTGGACAGGTGAATCAGCCCCAGCATTTT. This translates into CASSRGQVNQPQHF.

This clonotype came up a few times. The chain combines TRBV5-1 with TRBJ2-5, with 8 nucleotides matching TRBD1. The CDR3 runs to 15 residues. Per germline, CDR1 SGHRS and CDR2 YFSETQ. V was pared by 2 bases and J by 4 bases, with 7 bases of the junction left unmatched. Here the CDR3 DNA reads TGCGCCAGCAGCTTTGACAGGGGACTGGGAGAGACCCAGTACTTC. As protein: CASSFDRGLGETQYF.